These 25 T cell receptor beta chains were sequenced from one sample in a study of T cell responses to AZD1222 COVID-19 vaccine. The repertoire was sequenced with immunoSEQ multiplex PCR; TCRdb's copy has only in-frame clones and lacks some. The sample carries some 130,000 clones, roughly 90% recorded once. The sample was peripheral blood, taken on day 0 of AZD1222 vaccination. These receptors all stem from an adult in good health.

The chain uses TRBV6-6 and TRBJ1-3, with D perhaps matching TRBD1 (6 bases). Trimming pared 11 bases from V and 3 bases from J, leaving 23 bases between. The CDR3 covers 16 residues. CDR1 is MNHNY and CDR2 is SVGAGI in the germline V gene (reference sequence). CDR3 sequence: CAGGPGGAHLGNTIYF. The CDR3 coding sequence is TGTGCCGGCGGCCCGGGGGGGGCGCACCTTGGAAACACCATATATTTT.

This chain connects TRBV18 to TRBJ2-5; 15 bases fit TRBD2. V was clipped by 6 bases and J by 4 bases; unmatched bases: 0. This CDR3 comprises 14 residues. CDR1 and CDR2 from the germline V gene are KGHSH and LQKENI. CDR3 residues: CASSGLAGGETQYF. The DNA for the CDR3 is TGTGCCAGCTCGGGACTAGCGGGGGGAGAGACCCAGTACTTC.

The chain uses TRBV2 and TRBJ1-3; 8 positions match TRBD1. The CDR3 runs 14 residues. The germline V gene has CDR1 SNHLY and CDR2 FYNNEI. Trimming removed 10 bases from V and 0 bases from J; junction bases left unmatched: 5. CDR3 protein: CATYRGSSGNTIYF. In nucleotides, the CDR3 is TGTGCCACCTACAGGGGGTCCTCTGGAAACACCATATATTTT. Looking up the rest from reference TRBV2 and TRBJ1-3 gives the full variable domain: EPEVTQTPSHQVTQMGQEVILRCVPISNHLYFYWYRQILGQKVEFLVSFYNNEISEKSEIFDDQFSVERPDGSNFTLKIRSTKLEDSAMYFCATYRGSSGNTIYFGEGSWLTVV.

This clone came up once. This rearrangement joins TRBV18 to TRBJ1-2, with 9 bases identical to TRBD1. CDR1 and CDR2 from the germline V gene are KGHSH and LQKENI. This CDR3 region has 16 residues. Losses at the gene ends were 0 bases for V and 3 bases for J; bases not matched to a gene: 5. The CDR3 here is CASSPPAGQGYYGYTF. The CDR3 DNA reads TGTGCCAGCTCACCACCGGCGGGACAGGGTTACTATGGCTACACCTTC.

This chain links TRBV7-8 with TRBJ2-3; 7 bases match TRBD2. Germline CDR1 SGHVS, CDR2 FQNEAQ. The CDR3 length is 18 residues. The V segment lost 8 bases and the J segment 0 bases; nucleotides outside the gene matches: 17. This chain's CDR3 is CASHVGAGDYSSTDTQYF. The CDR3 DNA sequence: TGTGCCAGCCACGTCGGGGCGGGGGACTATTCTAGCACAGATACGCAGTATTTT.

This chain connects TRBV7-2 to TRBJ1-3, with D unresolved. V lost 3 bases, J lost 4 bases, and 16 bases lay in between. Per germline, CDR1 SGHTA and CDR2 FQGNSA. CDR3 length: 16 amino acids. The CDR3 is CASSLMRRLSGNTIYF. DNA for the CDR3: TGTGCCAGCAGCTTGATGAGGAGGTTGAGCGGAAACACCATATATTTT. The full variable domain, completed using reference TRBV7-2 and TRBJ1-3, is GAGVSQSPSNKVTEKGKDVELRCDPISGHTALYWYRQSLGQGLEFLIYFQGNSAPDKSGLPSDRFSAERTGGSVSTLTIQRTQQEDSAVYLCASSLMRRLSGNTIYFGEGSWLTVV.

V gene TRBV6-1 combines with J gene TRBJ1-2; 7 positions agree with TRBD1. Germline CDR1 and CDR2: MNHNS and SASEGT. This CDR3 has 15 residues. V shed 5 bases and J 0 bases; nucleotides not matched to a gene: 6. CDR3 bases: TGTGCCAGCAGTTCCCAGACAGGGACTAACTATGGCTACACCTTC. The encoded protein is CASSSQTGTNYGYTF.

The chain couples TRBV5-1 to TRBJ2-3; 14 nucleotides align to TRBD2. The V gene end was trimmed by 2 bases and the J gene end by 6 bases; junction bases not matched to a gene: 8. Looked up from germline, CDR1 is SGHRS and CDR2 is YFSETQ. The CDR3 is 17 residues long. CDR3 amino acids: CASSFGLAGGAWDTQYF. The CDR3 DNA sequence: TGCGCCAGCAGCTTCGGACTAGCGGGAGGCGCTTGGGATACGCAGTATTTT. Supplemented by reference TRBV5-1 and TRBJ2-3, the full variable domain reads KAGVTQTPRYLIKTRGQQVTLSCSPISGHRSVSWYQQTPGQGLQFLFEYFSETQRNKGNFPGRFSGRQFSNSRSEMNVSTLELGDSALYLCASSFGLAGGAWDTQYFGPGTRLTVL.

This clone was seen a single time. The chain has TRBV15 and TRBJ2-7; D is tentatively TRBD1 or TRBD2 (5 bases each). Deletions cut 5 bases from V and 2 bases from J, with 13 bases between. The CDR3 extends over 14 amino acids. Per the germline V gene, CDR1 is LNHNV and CDR2 is YYDKDF (reference sequence). CDR3: CATSGWMGAYEQYF. CDR3 nucleotide sequence: TGTGCCACCAGCGGCTGGATGGGGGCCTACGAGCAGTACTTC.

This clone appeared once. DNA for the CDR3: TGTGCCACCAGTGATGCCAGACAGGGAACGTCTAAAGAGACCCAGTACTTC. Its translation: CATSDARQGTSKETQYF. The V call is TRBV24-1, the J call TRBJ2-5; 7 bases are shared with TRBD1. The CDR3 sequence is 17 residues long. Per germline, CDR1 KGHDR and CDR2 SFDVKD. The ends lost 3 bases at V and 3 bases at J; junction bases unmatched: 12.

The J gene is TRBJ1-1, the V gene TRBV7-6; D ambiguous. The CDR3 runs 15 residues. CDR1 and CDR2 from the germline V gene are SGHVS and FNYEAQ. The ends were cut back, 2 bases at V and 8 bases at J, with 18 bases in the middle. Here the CDR3 DNA reads TGTGCCAGCAGCTTAACTTTTCAGTCACGAAGGGAAGCTTTCTTT. Translation gives CASSLTFQSRREAFF. The variable domain in full, with the rest retrieved from reference TRBV7-6 and TRBJ1-1, is GAGVSQSPRYKVTKRGQDVALRCDPISGHVSLYWYRQALGQGPEFLTYFNYEAQQDKSGLPNDRFSAERPEGSISTLTIQRTEQRDSAMYRCASSLTFQSRREAFFGQGTRLTVV.

The chain links TRBV3-1 (or the pseudogene TRBV3-2) to TRBJ1-1, with 9 bases that match TRBD1. CDR1 LGHDT and CDR2 YNNKEL come from the germline V gene (reference sequence). J gave up 4 bases and V 1 base, and 13 bases lay outside the gene matches. This CDR3 spans 18 amino acids. The CDR3 sequence: CASSQGNRGPGNPTEAFF. CDR3 DNA sequence: TGTGCCAGCAGCCAAGGGAACAGGGGGCCAGGCAATCCCACTGAAGCTTTCTTT.

V is TRBV5-4 and J is TRBJ1-3; 7 positions match TRBD1. The CDR3 is 15 amino acids. From germline, CDR1 is SGHNT and CDR2 YYREEE (reference sequence). V was clipped by 4 bases and J by 0 bases; unmatched bases: 4. This CDR3 is CASSLGTDSGNTIYF. The CDR3 nucleotides are TGTGCCAGCAGCCTGGGGACAGACTCTGGAAACACCATATATTTT.

This clone has only one observation. The chain employs TRBV7-9 and TRBJ2-6; no firm D call. Germline V lookup: CDR1 SEHNR, CDR2 FQNEAQ (reference sequence). Trimming stripped 3 bases from V and 0 bases from J, with 9 bases between. The CDR3 runs 16 residues. The CDR3 coding sequence is TGTGCCAGCAGCTTCTCTTTGCACTCTGGGGCCAACGTCCTGACTTTC. It translates to CASSFSLHSGANVLTF.

CDR3 bases: TGTGCCATCAGTGGTCGTGGAGGACAGGGGGCTTTGGGGGAGCTGTTTTTT. Its protein is CAISGRGGQGALGELFF. The chain is built from TRBV10-3 and TRBJ2-2; 11 bases are shared with TRBD1. From germline, CDR1 is ENHRY and CDR2 SYGVKD. J was trimmed by 8 bases and V by 4 bases; bases with no gene match: 12. The CDR3 runs 17 residues.

CDR3 DNA: TGTGCCAGTAGTATCCGTGGGCCGACAGGGGAGTATGGCTACACCTTC. It encodes CASSIRGPTGEYGYTF. The genes are TRBV19 and TRBJ1-2; 8 bases fit TRBD1. V shed 3 bases and J 5 bases; nucleotides not matched to a gene: 11. The germline CDR1 and CDR2 sequences are LNHDA and SQIVND (reference sequence). The CDR3 has 16 amino acids.

V gene TRBV6-4 combines with J gene TRBJ2-1, with 11 bases lining up with TRBD2. Germline assignment: CDR1 MRHNA and CDR2 SNTAGT. V gave up 5 bases and J gave up 7 bases; unmatched junction bases: 7. The CDR3 spans 15 residues. The CDR3 DNA follows: TGTGCCAGCAGTAATAGCGGGGGGGCGTTGAATGAGCAGTTCTTC. Translating it yields CASSNSGGALNEQFF.

The chain links TRBV5-4 to TRBJ1-1; 8 bases line up with TRBD1. This CDR3 is built from 14 residues. Germline values: CDR1 SGHNT, CDR2 YYREEE (reference sequence). J was trimmed by 1 base and V by 5 bases; bases with no gene match: 4. The CDR3 region has the DNA TGTGCCAGCAGACCAGGACAGGGGAACACTGAAGCTTTCTTT. Translated, it gives CASRPGQGNTEAFF. The full variable domain, completed using reference TRBV5-4 and TRBJ1-1, is ETGVTQSPTHLIKTRGQQVTLRCSSQSGHNTVSWYQQALGQGPQFIFQYYREEENGRGNFPPRFSGLQFPNYSSELNVNALELDDSALYLCASRPGQGNTEAFFGQGTRLTVV.

V and J are TRBV6-5 and TRBJ1-2; D gene unclear. This CDR3 has 12 amino acids. With 8 bases removed from V and 3 bases from J, the gap between germline ends came to 10 bases. The germline CDR1 and CDR2 sequences are MNHEY and SVGAGI. The CDR3 here is CASSGADYGYTF. CDR3 DNA sequence: TGTGCCAGCTCGGGAGCGGACTATGGCTACACCTTC.

The chain carries TRBV28 and TRBJ1-5; perhaps TRBD1 as D (6 bases). This CDR3 region has 14 residues. Trimming removed 6 bases at V and 4 bases at J, with 13 bases between. In germline, CDR1 is MDHEN, CDR2 SYDVKM. The CDR3 is CASSKGGGNQPQHF. As DNA, the CDR3 is TGTGCCAGCAGCAAGGGGGGGGGAAATCAGCCCCAGCATTTT.

J is TRBJ2-2 and V is TRBV9; the match to TRBD1 covers 9 bases. J gave up 8 bases and V 5 bases, and 1 base lay outside the gene matches. The CDR3 covers 12 residues. The germline gives CDR1 SGDLS, CDR2 YYNGEE. CDR3 in DNA: TGTGCCAGCAGGACAGGGGGAGGGGAGCTGTTTTTT. Its translation: CASRTGGGELFF.

This clone was detected only once. V and J are TRBV6-5 and TRBJ2-1; 12 nucleotides align to TRBD1. V trimming: 1 base; J trimming: 7 bases; junction bases outside the gene matches: 2. CDR3 length equals 15 residues. The germline CDR1 and CDR2 sequences are MNHEY and SVGAGI. CDR3: CASSYLGQGANEQFF. DNA of the CDR3: TGTGCCAGCAGTTACTTGGGACAGGGGGCAAATGAGCAGTTCTTC.

This clone was seen a single time. The germline gene is not matched at one end of the junction; a read error may be the cause. The chain carries TRBV12-3 or TRBV12-4 and TRBJ2-1, with TRBD2 matching over 8 bases. This CDR3 is built from 12 residues. The CDR3 sequence: CASSLSTGTRIF. As DNA, the CDR3 is TGTGCCAGCAGTTTAAGCACGGGGACTAGAATCTTC.

The chain joins TRBV25-1 to TRBJ1-2, with 8 bases matching TRBD1. The CDR3 spans 18 residues. After removal of 5 bases from V and 0 bases from J, the junction contained 14 bases not matched to a gene. Germline V gives CDR1 MGHDK, CDR2 SYGVNS. The CDR3 DNA follows: TGTGCCAGCAGTTCCCACCCCGGACAGGGAGGCTCTAACTATGGCTACACCTTC. It specifies CASSSHPGQGGSNYGYTF.

This chain joins TRBV28 and TRBJ2-1; unclear D gene. The CDR3 is made up of 15 amino acids. CDR1 and CDR2 from the germline V gene are MDHEN and SYDVKM. V lost 10 bases and J lost 7, with 23 bases in between. In nucleotides, the CDR3 is TGTGCCACTCTCCCGACGGATGGTGTGAGAAATGAGCAGTTCTTC. It is translated as CATLPTDGVRNEQFF.